This T cell receptor (beta chain) was documented in a study of shared clonotypes between healthy human individuals. The CDR3 loop spans 16 amino acids. V was cut by 7 bases and J by 0 bases, with 17 bases left in between. Looked up from germline, CDR1 is LNHDA and CDR2 is SQIVND (reference sequence). The data were produced by immunoSEQ multiplex PCR, yet TCRdb's version contains in-frame clones alone and is incomplete. Of 450,000 to 600,000 clones in the sample, about four fifths were seen once. The sequenced sample was PBMCs. The V and J genes are TRBV19 and TRBJ2-3; D is perhaps TRBD1 or TRBD2 (5 bases each). This clonotype was obtained from a woman aged 40 to 55 in good health. Some clones in this sample may be carry-over from other donors' samples. In DNA form, the CDR3 reads TGTGCCAGTACCTCCGGGACGCTTGGGAGCACAGATACGCAGTATTTT. Protein: CASTSGTLGSTDTQYF.